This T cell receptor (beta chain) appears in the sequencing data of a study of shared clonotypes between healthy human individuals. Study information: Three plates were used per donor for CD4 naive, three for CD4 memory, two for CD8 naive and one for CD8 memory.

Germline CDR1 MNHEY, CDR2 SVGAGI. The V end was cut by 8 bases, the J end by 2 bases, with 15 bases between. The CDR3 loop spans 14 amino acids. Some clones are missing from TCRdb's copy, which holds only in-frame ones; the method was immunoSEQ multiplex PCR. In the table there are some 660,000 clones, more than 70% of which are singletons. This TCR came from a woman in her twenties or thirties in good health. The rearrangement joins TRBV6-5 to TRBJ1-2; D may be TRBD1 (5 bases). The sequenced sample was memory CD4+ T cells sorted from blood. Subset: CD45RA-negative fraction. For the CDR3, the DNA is TGTGCCAGCTCGGTCGCAGGGAGAAACTATGGCTACACCTTC. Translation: CASSVAGRNYGYTF.